This paragraph reports one TCR beta chain. Its specificity is unknown. This sample was included in a study of CD8 T cells in Susac syndrome. Roughly 0.45 to 1 ug RNA was reverse transcribed with random hexamers. TCR beta CDR3 was amplified by immunoSEQ covering 54 Vbeta and 13 Jbeta. TCRdb passed the immunoSEQ multiplex PCR reads through MiXCR, listing each CDR3 protein once. The sample holds 120,000 or so distinct CDR3 sequences, 90% to 95% seen once. TEMRA cells were FACS-enriched, while CD8+ and CD4+ T cells were negatively isolated. In germline, CDR1 is SNHLY, CDR2 FYNNEI. Trimming removed 11 bases from V and 3 bases from J, with 19 bases in between. CDR3 size: 15 residues. Whole-study results and caveats: It was acknowledged by the study that relatively few individuals were included in its TCR sequencing and HLA analysis. Five or six Susac-specific public clones appeared in CD8+ TEMRA repertoires, and around 16 in total CD8+ repertoires.

The chain links TRBV2 to TRBJ2-2, with a weak D call TRBD2 (6 bases). This TCR was sampled from a human donor with Susac syndrome. Sequenced material: CD8+ T cells from PBMCs. The CDR3 reads CACRAPERDTGELFF. As DNA, the CDR3 is TGTGCCTGTAGAGCCCCGGAGCGGGACACCGGGGAGCTGTTTTTT.